This paragraph covers one T cell receptor beta chain sequence. Antigen unknown. These data belong to a study of shared clonotypes between healthy human individuals. Findings and caveats of the study: Relative to clonotypes present in all four donors, those not shared had lower generation probabilities.

Naive CD8 cells lacked CD45RO and underwent positive selection for CCR7, leaving out terminally differentiated effector memory CD45RA+ cells. Every donor was a Caucasian adult from Nashville, Tennessee. Libraries were prepared by immunoSEQ multiplex PCR; TCRdb keeps only in-frame clonotypes and omits some of them. Of millions of clones listed, 85% to 95% are singletons. The TCR comes from a young man in good health. The specimen sequenced was naive CD8+ T cells sorted from blood.

The CDR3 coding sequence is TGTGCTAGTGGACAGCTCCAGCCCCAGCATTTT. It encodes CASGQLQPQHF. V gene TRBV12-5 combines with J gene TRBJ1-5; no clear D gene. This CDR3 is 11 amino acids long. Deletions cut 6 bases from V and 7 bases from J, with 7 bases between. Germline CDR1 and CDR2: LGHNT and FRNRAP.